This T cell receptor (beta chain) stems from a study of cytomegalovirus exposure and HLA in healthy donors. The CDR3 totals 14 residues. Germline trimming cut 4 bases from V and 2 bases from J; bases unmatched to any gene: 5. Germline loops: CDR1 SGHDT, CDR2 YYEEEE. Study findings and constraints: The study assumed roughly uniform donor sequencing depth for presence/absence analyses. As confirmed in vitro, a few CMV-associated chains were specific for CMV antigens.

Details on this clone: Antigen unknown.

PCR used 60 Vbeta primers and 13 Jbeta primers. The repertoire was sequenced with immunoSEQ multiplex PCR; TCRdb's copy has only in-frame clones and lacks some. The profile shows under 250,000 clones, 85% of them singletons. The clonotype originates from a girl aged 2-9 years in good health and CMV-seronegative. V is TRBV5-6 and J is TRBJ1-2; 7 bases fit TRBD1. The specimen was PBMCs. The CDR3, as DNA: TGTGCCAGCAGCAGTGGGACAGCCAACTATGGCTACACCTTC. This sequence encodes CASSSGTANYGYTF.